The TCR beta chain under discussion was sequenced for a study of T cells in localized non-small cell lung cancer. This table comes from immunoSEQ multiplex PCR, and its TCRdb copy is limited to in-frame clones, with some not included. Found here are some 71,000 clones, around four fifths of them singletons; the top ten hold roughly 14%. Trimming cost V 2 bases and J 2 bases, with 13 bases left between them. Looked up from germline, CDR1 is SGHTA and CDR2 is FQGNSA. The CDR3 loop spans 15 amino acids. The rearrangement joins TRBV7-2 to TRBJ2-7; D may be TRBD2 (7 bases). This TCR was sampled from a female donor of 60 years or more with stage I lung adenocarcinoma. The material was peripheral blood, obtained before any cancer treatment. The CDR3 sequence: CASSLKLGGAYEQYF. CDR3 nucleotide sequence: TGTGCCAGCAGCTTAAAACTAGGGGGGGCCTACGAGCAGTACTTC. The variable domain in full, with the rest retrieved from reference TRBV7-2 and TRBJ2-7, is GAGVSQSPSNKVTEKGKDVELRCDPISGHTALYWYRQSLGQGLEFLIYFQGNSAPDKSGLPSDRFSAERTGGSVSTLTIQRTQQEDSAVYLCASSLKLGGAYEQYFGPGTRLTVT.